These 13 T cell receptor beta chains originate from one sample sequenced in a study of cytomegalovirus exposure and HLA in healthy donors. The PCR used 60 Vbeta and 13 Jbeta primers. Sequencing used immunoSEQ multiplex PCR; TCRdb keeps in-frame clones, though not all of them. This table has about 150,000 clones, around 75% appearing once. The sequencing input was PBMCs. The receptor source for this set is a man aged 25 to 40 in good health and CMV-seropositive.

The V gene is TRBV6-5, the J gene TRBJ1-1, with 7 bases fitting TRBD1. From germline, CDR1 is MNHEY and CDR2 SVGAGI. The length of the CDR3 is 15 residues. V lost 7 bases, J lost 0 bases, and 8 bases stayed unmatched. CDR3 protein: CASTIRQGLNTEAFF. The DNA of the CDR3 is TGTGCCAGCACCATCCGACAGGGTTTGAACACTGAAGCTTTCTTT.

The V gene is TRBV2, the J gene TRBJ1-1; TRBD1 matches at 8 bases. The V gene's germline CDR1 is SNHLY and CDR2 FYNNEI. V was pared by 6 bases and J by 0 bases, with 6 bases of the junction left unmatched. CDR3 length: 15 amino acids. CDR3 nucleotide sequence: TGTGCCAGCAGAGACAGGGGCCCGATGAACACTGAAGCTTTCTTT. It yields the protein CASRDRGPMNTEAFF.

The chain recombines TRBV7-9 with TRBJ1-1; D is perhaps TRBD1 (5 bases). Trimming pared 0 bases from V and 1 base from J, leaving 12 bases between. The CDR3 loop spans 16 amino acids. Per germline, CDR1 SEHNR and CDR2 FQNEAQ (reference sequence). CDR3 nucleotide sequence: TGTGCCAGCAGCTTAGCGGCAGGGCAAGGGAACACTGAAGCTTTCTTT. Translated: CASSLAAGQGNTEAFF.

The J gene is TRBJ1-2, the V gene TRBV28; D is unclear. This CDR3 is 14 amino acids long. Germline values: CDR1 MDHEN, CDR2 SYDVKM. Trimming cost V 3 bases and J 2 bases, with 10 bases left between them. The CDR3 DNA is TGTGCCAGCAGTTTCTCTACGGTGAACTATGGCTACACCTTC. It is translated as CASSFSTVNYGYTF.

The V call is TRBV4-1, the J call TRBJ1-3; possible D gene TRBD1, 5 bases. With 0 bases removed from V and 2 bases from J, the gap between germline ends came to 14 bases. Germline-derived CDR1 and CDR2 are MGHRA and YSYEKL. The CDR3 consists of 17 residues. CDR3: CASSQEVWRDPGNTIYF. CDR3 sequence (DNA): TGCGCCAGCAGCCAAGAAGTGTGGAGGGACCCTGGAAACACCATATATTTT.

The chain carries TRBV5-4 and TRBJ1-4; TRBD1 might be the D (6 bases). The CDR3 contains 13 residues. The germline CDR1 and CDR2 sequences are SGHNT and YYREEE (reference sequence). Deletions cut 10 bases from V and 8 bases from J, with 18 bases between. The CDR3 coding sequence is TGTGCCGGCCACCAACAGGGTCAAGAAAAACTGTTTTTT. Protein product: CAGHQQGQEKLFF.

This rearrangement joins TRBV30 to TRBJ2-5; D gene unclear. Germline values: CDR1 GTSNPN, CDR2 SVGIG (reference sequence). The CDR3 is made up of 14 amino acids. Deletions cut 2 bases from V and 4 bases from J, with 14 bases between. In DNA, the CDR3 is TGTGCCTGGAGTTGGGCGCGCCCGCCAGAGACCCAGTACTTC. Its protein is CAWSWARPPETQYF.

CDR3 nucleotide sequence: TGCGCCAGCAGCCTGCGACGGACTAGCGGGGATGCAGATACGCAGTATTTT. This sequence encodes CASSLRRTSGDADTQYF. The V and J genes are TRBV4-1 and TRBJ2-3; 12 bases match TRBD2. This CDR3 has 17 residues. Looked up from germline, CDR1 is MGHRA and CDR2 is YSYEKL. V lost 4 bases and J lost 4; bases outside the gene matches: 9.

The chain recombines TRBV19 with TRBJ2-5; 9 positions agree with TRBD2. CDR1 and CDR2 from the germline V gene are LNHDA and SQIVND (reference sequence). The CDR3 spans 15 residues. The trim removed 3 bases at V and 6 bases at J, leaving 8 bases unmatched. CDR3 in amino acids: CASSISAGGPQTQYF. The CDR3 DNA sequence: TGTGCCAGTAGTATTTCGGCGGGAGGGCCGCAGACCCAGTACTTC.

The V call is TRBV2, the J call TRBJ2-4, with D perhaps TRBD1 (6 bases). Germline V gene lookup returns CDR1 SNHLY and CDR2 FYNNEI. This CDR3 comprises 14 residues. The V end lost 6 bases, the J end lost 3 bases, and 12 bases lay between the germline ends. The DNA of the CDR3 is TGTGCCAGCAGAGGAGGACAGATCAAAAACATTCAGTACTTC. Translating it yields CASRGGQIKNIQYF.

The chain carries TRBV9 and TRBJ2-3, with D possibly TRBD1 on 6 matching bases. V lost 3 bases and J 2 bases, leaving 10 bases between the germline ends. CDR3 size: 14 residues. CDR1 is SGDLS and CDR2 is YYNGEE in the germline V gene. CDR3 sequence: CASSATGNTDTQYF. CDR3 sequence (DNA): TGTGCCAGCAGCGCCACAGGGAACACAGATACGCAGTATTTT.

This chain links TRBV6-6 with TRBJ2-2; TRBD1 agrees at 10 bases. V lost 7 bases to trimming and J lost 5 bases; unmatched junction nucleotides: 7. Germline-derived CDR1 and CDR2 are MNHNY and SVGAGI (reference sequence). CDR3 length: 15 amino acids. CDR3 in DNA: TGTGCCAGCACCACTGGGACAGGGGTGACCGGGGAGCTGTTTTTT. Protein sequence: CASTTGTGVTGELFF.

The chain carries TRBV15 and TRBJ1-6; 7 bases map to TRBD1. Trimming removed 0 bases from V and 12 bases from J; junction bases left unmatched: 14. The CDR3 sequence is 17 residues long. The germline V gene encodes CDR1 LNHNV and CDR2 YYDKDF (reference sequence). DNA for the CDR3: TGTGCCACCAGCAGAGATCCCCGGGACAGCTTTTCGTTACCCCTCCACTTT. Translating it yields CATSRDPRDSFSLPLHF.